The T cell receptor (beta chain) under discussion was sequenced for a study of response to subunit inactivated influenza vaccine. CDR3 length: 15 residues. Germline-derived CDR1 and CDR2 are MDHEN and SYDVKM. The V end was cut by 8 bases, the J end by 7 bases, with 18 bases between. Study-level points and caveats: Few new T cells, the authors suggested, are recruited by each seasonal influenza vaccination.

TCRdb passed the RT-PCR reads through MiXCR, listing each CDR3 protein once. Of fewer than 700,000 distinct CDR3 sequences listed, 10% to 15% are singletons. In regard to this clonotype: Its antigen is undetermined.

The TCR was taken from a man aged 45 to 65 who received an inactivated influenza vaccine. The material sequenced was PBMCs from blood, taken 40 to 50 days after vaccination. This rearrangement joins TRBV28 to TRBJ1-6; weak D call: TRBD1 (5 bases). CDR3 residues: CASRSRGLGNSPLHF. The DNA of the CDR3 is TGTGCCAGCCGTTCAAGGGGCTTGGGGAATTCACCCCTCCACTTT. Full variable domain (missing parts from reference TRBV28 and TRBJ1-6): DVKVTQSSRYLVKRTGEKVFLECVQDMDHENMFWYRQDPGLGLRLIYFSYDVKMKEKGDIPEGYSVSREKKERFSLILESASTNQTSMYLCASRSRGLGNSPLHFGNGTRLTVT.